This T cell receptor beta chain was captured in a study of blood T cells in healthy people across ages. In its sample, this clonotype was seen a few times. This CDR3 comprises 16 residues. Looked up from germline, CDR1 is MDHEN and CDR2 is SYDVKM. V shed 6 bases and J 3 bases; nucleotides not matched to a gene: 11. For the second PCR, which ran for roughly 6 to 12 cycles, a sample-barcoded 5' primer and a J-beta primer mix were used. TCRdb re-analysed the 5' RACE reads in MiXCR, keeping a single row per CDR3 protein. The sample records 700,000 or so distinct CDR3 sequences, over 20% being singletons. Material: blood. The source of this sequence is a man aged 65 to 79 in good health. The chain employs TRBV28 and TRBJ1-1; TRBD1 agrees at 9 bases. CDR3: CASREGLGQGYTEAFF. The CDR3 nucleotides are TGTGCCAGCAGGGAAGGGCTGGGACAGGGTTACACTGAAGCTTTCTTT.